The 9 T cell receptor beta chains reported below all come from one sample, sequenced in a study of T cells in Graves' hyperthyroidism and ophthalmopathy (dated by TCRdb to 2018 to 2020). The library came from multiplex PCR. Sequencing took place on an Illumina HiSeq 2000. The TCR beta CDR3 regions were amplified from the RNA transcripts. A first-round RT-PCR of the TCR CDR3 used the HTBI primer set with the Qiagen OneStep RT-PCR kit. TCRdb passed the public sequencing reads through fastp at Q25 and MiXCR, retaining productive beta sequences. One record per CDR3 amino acid sequence lists the most common genes and DNA. Here the sample has hundreds of thousands of distinct CDR3 sequences; 16% occur a single time. The ten most abundant clones make up around 18% of the sample. Sample: blood. These receptors were collected from a woman in her late teens or twenties with Graves' hyperthyroidism.

This clonotype came up a few times. V gene TRBV6-9 combines with J gene TRBJ2-2; TRBD1 aligns across 7 bases. CDR3 size: 17 residues. Per germline, CDR1 MNHGY and CDR2 SVAAGI. The V segment lost 3 bases and the J segment 6 bases; nucleotides outside the gene matches: 13. DNA of the CDR3: TGTGCCAGCAGTTACTACTATGGACAGGAGAAGGCCGGGGAGCTGTTTTTT. This translates into CASSYYYGQEKAGELFF.

This clonotype has ten or more counts. V and J are TRBV12-3 or TRBV12-4 and TRBJ2-1, with 14 bases fitting TRBD2. Germline trimming cut 4 bases from V and 1 base from J; bases unmatched to any gene: 6. This CDR3 has 18 residues. This CDR3 reads CASSWGTSGGMSYNEQFF. The CDR3 bases are TGTGCCAGCAGTTGGGGGACTAGCGGGGGTATGTCCTACAATGAGCAGTTCTTC.

The chain combines TRBV5-1 with TRBJ2-1; 13 nucleotides line up with TRBD2. V dropped 1 base and J dropped 9; count of bases not matched to a gene: 1. Germline V CDR1 and CDR2: SGHRS, YFSETQ. The CDR3 has 14 residues. In DNA, the CDR3 is TGCGCCAGCAGCTTGAGACTAGCGGGAGGTGAGCAGTTCTTC. This codes for CASSLRLAGGEQFF.

This clonotype has ten or more counts. The CDR3: CASSPGGGPGNEQYF. The CDR3 region has the DNA TGTGCCAGCTCACCAGGGGGCGGGCCAGGGAACGAGCAGTACTTC. The rearrangement joins TRBV18 to TRBJ2-7; weak D call: TRBD1 (6 bases). V gave up 2 bases and J gave up 5 bases, with 16 bases separating them. The CDR3 loop spans 15 amino acids. CDR1 is KGHSH, CDR2 LQKENI, per germline.

This chain connects TRBV4-2 to TRBJ2-3; D possibly corresponds to TRBD2 (6 bases). Trimming shortened V by 4 bases and J by 3 bases, and 14 bases separated the two germline ends. This CDR3 has 15 residues. The germline CDR1 and CDR2 sequences are LGHNA and YNFKEQ. The CDR3 DNA reads TGTGCCAGCAGCCTTCAAGGGACTTTTACAGATACGCAGTATTTT. It yields the protein CASSLQGTFTDTQYF.

The chain's CDR3 is CASRTLTPKTEAFF. The CDR3 DNA follows: TGTGCCAGCAGAACACTGACCCCAAAGACTGAAGCTTTCTTT. The chain employs TRBV6-2 or TRBV6-3 and TRBJ1-1; no firm D call. The CDR3 is 14 residues long. The V end was cut by 6 bases, the J end by 5 bases, with 16 bases between. CDR1 is MNHEY, CDR2 SVGEGT, per germline.

As concerns this clonotype: Just one base apart from a much larger clone, this may be a read error. The chain joins TRBV13 to TRBJ1-1, with D perhaps matching TRBD1 (6 bases). The CDR3 consists of 14 residues. Germline V gene sequence: CDR1 PRHDT, CDR2 FYEKMQ (reference sequence). V shed 5 bases and J shed 11 bases, with 21 bases lying between them. Here the CDR3 DNA reads TGTGCCAGCAGCCAAGAGGGTACAGGGTCATCGGCTTTCTTT. This translates into CASSQEGTGSSAFF.

The CDR3 reads CASSQGHSGGADYGYTF. The CDR3 nucleotides read TGCGCCAGCAGCCAAGGCCATTCAGGGGGCGCGGACTATGGCTACACCTTC. The genes are TRBV4-1 and TRBJ1-2; 8 bases agree with TRBD1. The CDR3 has 17 residues. Trimming cost V 1 base and J 3 bases; bases outside gene matches: 10. Germline V gene lookup returns CDR1 MGHRA and CDR2 YSYEKL.

In the case of this clonotype: Being one base from a much bigger clone, this may be a read error. V gene TRBV2 combines with J gene TRBJ1-1; no clear D. The CDR3 has 16 residues. CDR1 and CDR2 from the germline V gene are SNHLY and FYNNEI. For the CDR3, the DNA is TGTGCCAGCAGTGACCTCTCGGGGTTTATAGACACTGAAGCTCTCTTT. It is translated as CASSDLSGFIDTEALF.